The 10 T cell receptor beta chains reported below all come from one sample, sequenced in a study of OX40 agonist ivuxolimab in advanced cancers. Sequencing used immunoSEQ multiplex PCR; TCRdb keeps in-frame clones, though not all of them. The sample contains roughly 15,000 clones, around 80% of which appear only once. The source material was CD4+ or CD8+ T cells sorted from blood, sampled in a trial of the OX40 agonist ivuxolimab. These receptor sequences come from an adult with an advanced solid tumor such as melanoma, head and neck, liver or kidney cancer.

In nucleotides, the CDR3 is TGTGCCAGCAGTCCTACGACAGGGGACCCCACTGAAGCTTTCTTT. Translated, it gives CASSPTTGDPTEAFF. This sequence joins TRBV27 and TRBJ1-1; 8 positions match TRBD1. There are 15 residues in the CDR3. Germline values: CDR1 MNHEY, CDR2 SMNVEV (reference sequence). V was pared by 5 bases and J by 4 bases, with 9 bases of the junction left unmatched.

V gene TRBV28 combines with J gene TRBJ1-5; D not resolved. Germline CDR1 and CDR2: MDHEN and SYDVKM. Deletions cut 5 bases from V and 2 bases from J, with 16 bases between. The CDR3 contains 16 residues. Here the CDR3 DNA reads TGTGCCAGCAGTAAACCCCGGGGATGGGGCAATCAGCCCCAGCATTTT. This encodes CASSKPRGWGNQPQHF. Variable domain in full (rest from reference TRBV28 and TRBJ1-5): DVKVTQSSRYLVKRTGEKVFLECVQDMDHENMFWYRQDPGLGLRLIYFSYDVKMKEKGDIPEGYSVSREKKERFSLILESASTNQTSMYLCASSKPRGWGNQPQHFGDGTRLSIL.

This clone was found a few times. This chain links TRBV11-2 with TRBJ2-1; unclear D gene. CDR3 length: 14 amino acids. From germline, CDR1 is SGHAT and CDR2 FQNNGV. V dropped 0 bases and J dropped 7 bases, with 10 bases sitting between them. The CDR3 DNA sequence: TGTGCCAGCAGCTTAGAGGACGTATGGAATGAGCAGTTCTTC. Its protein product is CASSLEDVWNEQFF.

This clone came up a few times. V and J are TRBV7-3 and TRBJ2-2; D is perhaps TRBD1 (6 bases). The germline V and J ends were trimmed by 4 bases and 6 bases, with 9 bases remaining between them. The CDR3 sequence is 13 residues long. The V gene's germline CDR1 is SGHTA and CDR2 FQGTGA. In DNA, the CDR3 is TGTGCCAGCAGCTCCCAGGGGTCCGGGGAGCTGTTTTTT. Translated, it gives CASSSQGSGELFF.

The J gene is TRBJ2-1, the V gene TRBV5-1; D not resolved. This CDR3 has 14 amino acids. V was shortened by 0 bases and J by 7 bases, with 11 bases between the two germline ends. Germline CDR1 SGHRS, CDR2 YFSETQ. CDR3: CASSLELSWNEQFF. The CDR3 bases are TGCGCCAGCAGCTTGGAGCTCTCCTGGAATGAGCAGTTCTTC. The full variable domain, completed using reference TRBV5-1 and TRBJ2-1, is KAGVTQTPRYLIKTRGQQVTLSCSPISGHRSVSWYQQTPGQGLQFLFEYFSETQRNKGNFPGRFSGRQFSNSRSEMNVSTLELGDSALYLCASSLELSWNEQFFGPGTRLTVL.

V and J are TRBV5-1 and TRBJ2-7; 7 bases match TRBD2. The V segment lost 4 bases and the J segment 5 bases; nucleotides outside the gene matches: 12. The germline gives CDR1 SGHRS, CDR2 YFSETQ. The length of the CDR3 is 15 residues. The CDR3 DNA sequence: TGCGCCAGCAGCCAAGGACTAGTCGGGGTCCACGAGCAGTACTTC. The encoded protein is CASSQGLVGVHEQYF. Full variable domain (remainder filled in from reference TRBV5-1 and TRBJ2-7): KAGVTQTPRYLIKTRGQQVTLSCSPISGHRSVSWYQQTPGQGLQFLFEYFSETQRNKGNFPGRFSGRQFSNSRSEMNVSTLELGDSALYLCASSQGLVGVHEQYFGPGTRLTVT.

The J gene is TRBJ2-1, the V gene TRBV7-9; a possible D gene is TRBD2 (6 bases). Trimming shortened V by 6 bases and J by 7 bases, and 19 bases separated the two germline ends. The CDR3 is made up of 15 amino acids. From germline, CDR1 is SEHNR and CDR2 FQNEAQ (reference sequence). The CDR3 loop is CASRSDGGMGNEQFF. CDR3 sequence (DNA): TGTGCCAGCAGGTCGGACGGGGGAATGGGGAATGAGCAGTTCTTC.

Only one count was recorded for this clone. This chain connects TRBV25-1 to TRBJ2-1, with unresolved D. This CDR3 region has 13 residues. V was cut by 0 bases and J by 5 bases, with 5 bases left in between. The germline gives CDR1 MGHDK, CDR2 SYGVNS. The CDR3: CASSEYGDNEQFF. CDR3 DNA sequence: TGTGCCAGCAGTGAATATGGAGACAATGAGCAGTTCTTC. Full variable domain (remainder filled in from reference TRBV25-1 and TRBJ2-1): EADIYQTPRYLVIGTGKKITLECSQTMGHDKMYWYQQDPGMELHLIHYSYGVNSTEKGDLSSESTVSRIRTEHFPLTLESARPSHTSQYLCASSEYGDNEQFFGPGTRLTVL.

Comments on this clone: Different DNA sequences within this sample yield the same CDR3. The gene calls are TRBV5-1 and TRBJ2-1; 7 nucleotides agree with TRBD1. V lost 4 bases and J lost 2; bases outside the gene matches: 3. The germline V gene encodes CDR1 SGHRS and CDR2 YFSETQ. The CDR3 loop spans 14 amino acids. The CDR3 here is CASSGDSTYNEQFF. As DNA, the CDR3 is TGCGCCAGCAGCGGGGACAGCACCTACAATGAGCAGTTCTTC. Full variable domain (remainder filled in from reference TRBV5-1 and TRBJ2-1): KAGVTQTPRYLIKTRGQQVTLSCSPISGHRSVSWYQQTPGQGLQFLFEYFSETQRNKGNFPGRFSGRQFSNSRSEMNVSTLELGDSALYLCASSGDSTYNEQFFGPGTRLTVL.

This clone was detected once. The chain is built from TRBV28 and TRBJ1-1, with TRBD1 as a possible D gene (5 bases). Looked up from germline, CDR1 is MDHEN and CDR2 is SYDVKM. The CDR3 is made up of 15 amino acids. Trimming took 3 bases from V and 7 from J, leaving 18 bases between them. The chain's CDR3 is CASSFPSGPGNEAFF. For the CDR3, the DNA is TGTGCCAGCAGTTTCCCATCGGGACCGGGAAATGAAGCTTTCTTT. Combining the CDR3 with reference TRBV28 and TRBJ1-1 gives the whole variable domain DVKVTQSSRYLVKRTGEKVFLECVQDMDHENMFWYRQDPGLGLRLIYFSYDVKMKEKGDIPEGYSVSREKKERFSLILESASTNQTSMYLCASSFPSGPGNEAFFGQGTRLTVV.